A single sample is the source of the 30 T cell receptor beta chains below, sequenced in a study of shared clonotypes between healthy human individuals. The assay was immunoSEQ multiplex PCR, and TCRdb's table has in-frame clones only and misses some. The table shows 2.3 million or so clones, with approximately 93% occurring only once. Sequencing was done on a sample of naive CD4+ T cells from PBMCs. As to subset: CD45RA+ positively selected. Receptors were obtained from a man younger than 35 in good health. Some clones in this sample may be carry-over from other donors' samples.

The J gene is TRBJ1-3, the V gene TRBV6-5; the D is unclear. Germline CDR1 and CDR2: MNHEY and SVGAGI. This CDR3 is built from 15 residues. Trimming pared 6 bases from V and 0 bases from J, leaving 12 bases between. CDR3 protein: CASSLGPFSGNTIYF. For the CDR3, the DNA is TGTGCCAGCAGCCTCGGACCCTTCTCTGGAAACACCATATATTTT.

This clone was recorded only once. This sequence joins TRBV10-3 and TRBJ1-4, with TRBD1 identical over 7 bases. CDR1 and CDR2 from the germline V gene are ENHRY and SYGVKD. The CDR3 is made up of 14 amino acids. Losses at the gene ends were 0 bases for V and 12 bases for J; bases not matched to a gene: 7. CDR3: CAISESATGRELFF. For the CDR3, the DNA is TGTGCCATCAGTGAGTCGGCGACAGGGAGGGAACTGTTTTTT.

The table lists this clone with a few counts. The chain employs TRBV9 and TRBJ1-5; no clear D. This CDR3 is 13 amino acids long. V was trimmed by 3 bases and J by 7 bases, leaving 11 bases between them. CDR1 and CDR2 from the germline V gene are SGDLS and YYNGEE. CDR3 sequence: CASSGPHPQPQHF. The CDR3 coding sequence is TGTGCCAGCAGCGGGCCCCATCCCCAGCCCCAGCATTTT. Looking up the rest from reference TRBV9 and TRBJ1-5 gives the full variable domain: DSGVTQTPKHLITATGQRVTLRCSPRSGDLSVYWYQQSLDQGLQFLIQYYNGEERAKGNILERFSAQQFPDLHSELNLSSLELGDSALYFCASSGPHPQPQHFGDGTRLSIL.

This chain uses TRBV27 with TRBJ2-7; the D gene is possibly TRBD1 (5 bases). The CDR3 spans 13 residues. Germline assignment: CDR1 MNHEY and CDR2 SMNVEV (reference sequence). The V end was cut by 2 bases, the J end by 6 bases, with 11 bases between. CDR3 in amino acids: CASSLLARGEQYF. The CDR3 bases are TGTGCCAGCAGTTTACTGGCTAGGGGCGAGCAGTACTTC.

The J gene is TRBJ2-2, the V gene TRBV19; D perhaps matches TRBD2 (6 bases). Trimming pared 2 bases from V and 5 bases from J, leaving 15 bases between. CDR1 LNHDA and CDR2 SQIVND come from the germline V gene (reference sequence). The CDR3 is 16 residues long. The CDR3: CASSISVRRVTGELFF. The CDR3 DNA reads TGTGCCAGTAGTATATCGGTCAGGAGGGTTACCGGGGAGCTGTTTTTT.

The chain is built from TRBV5-5 and TRBJ2-1, with D hard to call. CDR3 size: 12 residues. V dropped 2 bases and J dropped 5 bases, with 5 bases sitting between them. CDR1 SGHKS and CDR2 YYEKEE come from the germline V gene (reference sequence). CDR3 sequence: CASSFSDNEQFF. As DNA, the CDR3 is TGTGCCAGCAGCTTCTCTGACAATGAGCAGTTCTTC. The whole variable domain, filled in from reference TRBV5-5 and TRBJ2-1, reads DAGVTQSPTHLIKTRGQQVTLRCSPISGHKSVSWYQQVLGQGPQFIFQYYEKEERGRGNFPDRFSARQFPNYSSELNVNALLLGDSALYLCASSFSDNEQFFGPGTRLTVL.

To note about this clone: Other DNA sequences in this sample translate to the same CDR3. The V and J genes are TRBV5-4 and TRBJ2-7; D perhaps matches TRBD2 (6 bases). CDR1 and CDR2 (germline): SGHNT, YYREEE (reference sequence). The length of the CDR3 is 14 residues. V lost 3 bases and J 3 bases, leaving 13 bases between the germline ends. CDR3 nucleotides: TGTGCCAGCAGCTCCCGGGACTCAAGCTACGAGCAGTACTTC. Protein: CASSSRDSSYEQYF.

Remarks on this clone: The identical CDR3 is also encoded by other nucleotide sequences in the sample. The rearrangement joins TRBV6-1 to TRBJ2-7; D is unclear. The length of the CDR3 is 11 residues. V gave up 5 bases and J gave up 2 bases, with 4 bases separating them. Germline loops: CDR1 MNHNS, CDR2 SASEGT. The CDR3 spells CASSTTYEQYF. CDR3 nucleotides: TGTGCCAGCAGTACCACCTACGAGCAGTACTTC.

The chain joins TRBV28 to TRBJ1-1; D gene ambiguous. The germline gives CDR1 MDHEN, CDR2 SYDVKM. The CDR3 totals 14 residues. The V and J ends lost 4 bases and 5 bases respectively, with 14 bases between them. This CDR3 reads CASSSPNVWTEAFF. In DNA, the CDR3 is TGTGCCAGCAGTTCACCCAACGTTTGGACTGAAGCTTTCTTT. Based on the CDR3 plus reference TRBV28 and TRBJ1-1, the full variable domain is DVKVTQSSRYLVKRTGEKVFLECVQDMDHENMFWYRQDPGLGLRLIYFSYDVKMKEKGDIPEGYSVSREKKERFSLILESASTNQTSMYLCASSSPNVWTEAFFGQGTRLTVV.

This chain uses TRBV23-1 with TRBJ1-5; the D is unclear. TRBV23-1 is flagged as an ORF with uncertain function. Between the trimmed V and J ends, which lost 2 bases and 2 bases, there was a span of 19 bases. The CDR3 totals 18 residues. In DNA form, the CDR3 reads TGCGCCAGCAGTCAACCACAAGAAGGGTCCTTCGGCAATCAGCCCCAGCATTTT. Translated: CASSQPQEGSFGNQPQHF.

The V gene is TRBV18, the J gene TRBJ2-7; TRBD1 aligns across 8 bases. Looked up from germline, CDR1 is KGHSH and CDR2 is LQKENI. The V gene end was trimmed by 4 bases and the J gene end by 0 bases; junction bases not matched to a gene: 8. This CDR3 comprises 16 residues. The CDR3: CASSLTFGTGSYEQYF. The CDR3 bases are TGTGCCAGCTCACTAACCTTTGGGACAGGCTCCTACGAGCAGTACTTC.

The CDR3 region is CASSESGLAALGQFF. Written as DNA, the CDR3 is TGTGCCAGCAGTGAAAGCGGGCTAGCAGCTTTAGGGCAGTTCTTC. The chain uses TRBV6-1 and TRBJ2-1; possibly TRBD2 for D (6 bases). CDR1 and CDR2 from the germline V gene are MNHNS and SASEGT. The length of the CDR3 is 15 residues. The V and J ends lost 2 bases and 12 bases respectively, with 20 bases between them.

The J gene is TRBJ1-1, the V gene TRBV6-1; tentative D call: TRBD1 (6 bases). The CDR3 sequence is 16 residues long. Trimming stripped 0 bases from V and 5 bases from J, with 16 bases between. Germline CDR1 is MNHNS and CDR2 is SASEGT. CDR3 DNA: TGTGCCAGCAGTGAAGCCGGGGCAGGGACATGGACTGAAGCTTTCTTT. Residues: CASSEAGAGTWTEAFF.

Concerning this clone itself: This sample includes further DNA sequences coding for the same CDR3. CDR3 region: CASSARTGEGETQYF. The CDR3 DNA is TGTGCCAGCAGCGCCAGGACAGGGGAAGGCGAGACCCAGTACTTC. The rearrangement joins TRBV9 to TRBJ2-5; the match to TRBD1 covers 9 bases. With 3 bases clipped from V and 5 bases from J, the junction kept 8 bases outside the gene matches. There are 15 residues in the CDR3. CDR1 and CDR2 from the germline V gene are SGDLS and YYNGEE.

J is TRBJ2-7 and V is TRBV27, with D possibly being TRBD2 (7 bases). The CDR3 has 13 residues. Germline CDR1 reads MNHEY; CDR2 reads SMNVEV (reference sequence). Trimming cost V 7 bases and J 0 bases, with 10 bases left between them. The DNA for the CDR3 is TGTGCCAGCATGGGGGGGGCCTCCTACGAGCAGTACTTC. Protein product: CASMGGASYEQYF.

V usage is TRBV9 and J usage is TRBJ2-3; 12 bases align to TRBD1. Trimming removed 4 bases from V and 6 bases from J; junction bases left unmatched: 18. Germline CDR1 is SGDLS and CDR2 is YYNGEE. The CDR3 covers 19 residues. The CDR3 DNA reads TGTGCCAGCAGCCCAAGCAGGGTTATGGGACAGGGGGCAGTGGATACGCAGTATTTT. Translated: CASSPSRVMGQGAVDTQYF.

This clone has more than one count but fewer than ten. The chain has TRBV28 and TRBJ1-5; D is unresolved. CDR1 MDHEN and CDR2 SYDVKM come from the germline V gene. The CDR3 totals 13 residues. Trimming cost V 3 bases and J 6 bases, with 9 bases left between them. The CDR3 DNA is TGTGCCAGCAGTTTCTTCGCCGGTCAGCCCCAGCATTTT. This gives the protein CASSFFAGQPQHF.

The chain carries TRBV7-2 and TRBJ2-7; D unresolved. There are 16 residues in the CDR3. Between the trimmed V and J ends, which lost 1 base and 0 bases, there was a span of 13 bases. The germline V gene encodes CDR1 SGHTA and CDR2 FQGNSA. The CDR3 is CASSLEAVRSSYEQYF. DNA for the CDR3: TGTGCCAGCAGCTTAGAGGCGGTAAGAAGCTCCTACGAGCAGTACTTC.

This chain joins TRBV7-2 and TRBJ2-3; maybe TRBD1 (5 bases). Germline V gives CDR1 SGHTA, CDR2 FQGNSA. V was trimmed by 4 bases and J by 4 bases, leaving 15 bases between them. CDR3 size: 15 residues. The CDR3 DNA is TGTGCCAGCAGCTATAGGGGAAGAATCGCAGATACGCAGTATTTT. Translated, it gives CASSYRGRIADTQYF.

J is TRBJ1-3 and V is TRBV5-8; 9 bases align to TRBD1. The CDR3 covers 15 residues. In germline, CDR1 is SGHTS, CDR2 YDEGEE. Losses at the gene ends were 3 bases for V and 3 bases for J; bases not matched to a gene: 4. The CDR3 sequence: CASSYRGLSGNTIYF. CDR3 sequence (DNA): TGTGCCAGCAGCTACAGGGGGCTCAGTGGAAACACCATATATTTT.

A single count supports this clone. The genes are TRBV29-1 and TRBJ2-7, with 13 bases lining up with TRBD2. CDR1 and CDR2 (germline): SQVTM, ANQGSEA. V lost 6 bases, J lost 6 bases, and 8 bases stayed unmatched. This CDR3 is 14 amino acids long. CDR3 bases: TGCAGCGTCTCCCCTGGACTAGCGGGAGCCGAGCAGTACTTC. This gives the protein CSVSPGLAGAEQYF.

The V call is TRBV7-9, the J call TRBJ2-6; unclear D gene. CDR1 is SEHNR, CDR2 FQNEAQ, per germline (reference sequence). CDR3 size: 16 residues. The germline V and J ends were trimmed by 1 base and 2 bases, with 9 bases remaining between them. CDR3 residues: CASSLVPVTGANVLTF. In nucleotides, the CDR3 is TGTGCCAGCAGCTTAGTACCCGTCACTGGGGCCAACGTCCTGACTTTC. Variable domain in full (rest from reference TRBV7-9 and TRBJ2-6): DTGVSQNPRHKITKRGQNVTFRCDPISEHNRLYWYRQTLGQGPEFLTYFQNEAQLEKSRLLSDRFSAERPKGSFSTLEIQRTEQGDSAMYLCASSLVPVTGANVLTFGAGSRLTVL.

The chain combines TRBV6-5 with TRBJ1-6, with D perhaps matching TRBD1 (6 bases). Trimming removed 4 bases from V and 7 bases from J, with 11 bases in between. This CDR3 is built from 14 residues. CDR1 is MNHEY and CDR2 is SVGAGI in the germline V gene. For the CDR3, the DNA is TGTGCCAGCAGTTCCCAGGGGCCGAATTCACCCCTCCACTTT. It translates to CASSSQGPNSPLHF.

The chain links TRBV6-5 to TRBJ1-1; D ambiguous. The CDR3 has 13 amino acids. The germline V and J ends were trimmed by 7 bases and 3 bases, with 12 bases remaining between them. CDR1 is MNHEY, CDR2 SVGAGI, per germline. CDR3 sequence: CASMEWVDTEAFF. CDR3 coding DNA: TGTGCCAGCATGGAATGGGTCGACACTGAAGCTTTCTTT.

The chain is built from TRBV19 and TRBJ1-4; D gene ambiguous. With 7 bases removed from V and 0 bases from J, the gap between germline ends came to 21 bases. The CDR3 runs 18 residues. From germline, CDR1 is LNHDA and CDR2 SQIVND (reference sequence). CDR3 sequence (DNA): TGTGCCAGTACCCCGCCATACGGCGGGCCACCAACTAATGAAAAACTGTTTTTT. Residues: CASTPPYGGPPTNEKLFF.

The CDR3 bases are TGTGCCAGCAGCTTATTCTCATCAGGGGGGGAAAAACTGTTTTTT. This encodes CASSLFSSGGEKLFF. The rearrangement uses TRBV14 and TRBJ1-4; 7 bases are a match to TRBD1. V gave up 5 bases and J gave up 8 bases; unmatched junction bases: 11. The CDR3 length is 15 residues. In germline, CDR1 is SGHDN, CDR2 FVKESK.

As DNA, the CDR3 is TGTGCCAGCTGGTTGGGGGACACTGAAGCTTTCTTT. Protein product: CASWLGDTEAFF. V usage is TRBV28 and J usage is TRBJ1-1; TRBD1 is a possible D gene (5 bases). V dropped 8 bases and J dropped 3 bases, with 10 bases sitting between them. From germline, CDR1 is MDHEN and CDR2 SYDVKM. The CDR3 consists of 12 residues.

The V gene is TRBV7-3, the J gene TRBJ2-1, with D tentatively TRBD1 (5 bases). Between the trimmed V and J ends, which lost 5 bases and 5 bases, there was a span of 16 bases. This CDR3 region has 15 residues. Looked up from germline, CDR1 is SGHTA and CDR2 is FQGTGA. The CDR3 DNA sequence: TGTGCCAGCAGCCGTGGCGGCAGGGTGGACAATGAGCAGTTCTTC. This encodes CASSRGGRVDNEQFF. Together with reference TRBV7-3 and TRBJ2-1, the CDR3 gives the full variable domain: GAGVSQTPSNKVTEKGKYVELRCDPISGHTALYWYRQSLGQGPEFLIYFQGTGAADDSGLPNDRFFAVRPEGSVSTLKIQRTERGDSAVYLCASSRGGRVDNEQFFGPGTRLTVL.

The J gene is TRBJ2-7, the V gene TRBV7-6; D tentatively fits TRBD1 or TRBD2 (5 bases each). This CDR3 region has 13 residues. V lost 5 bases and J lost 4, with 12 bases in between. The germline V gene encodes CDR1 SGHVS and CDR2 FNYEAQ. CDR3 nucleotides: TGTGCCAGCAGCCGAGGGGAAGGATACGAGCAGTACTTC. Protein product: CASSRGEGYEQYF.

The rearrangement uses TRBV5-6 and TRBJ2-3; TRBD1 agrees at 11 bases. V dropped 7 bases and J dropped 3; count of bases not matched to a gene: 4. The CDR3 length is 14 residues. Per the germline V gene, CDR1 is SGHDT and CDR2 is YYEEEE. This CDR3 reads CASGRDRGTDTQYF. Written as DNA, the CDR3 is TGTGCCAGCGGACGGGACAGGGGGACAGATACGCAGTATTTT. The whole variable domain, remainder taken from reference TRBV5-6 and TRBJ2-3, is DAGVTQSPTHLIKTRGQQVTLRCSPKSGHDTVSWYQQALGQGPQFIFQYYEEEERQRGNFPDRFSGHQFPNYSSELNVNALLLGDSALYLCASGRDRGTDTQYFGPGTRLTVL.